Each of the 7 T cell receptor beta chains below was sequenced from the same sample in a study of neurological immune-mediated disorders. MiXCR was run by TCRdb on the 5' RACE reads, yielding one entry per CDR3 protein. Among some 42,000 distinct CDR3 sequences listed, more than 9% were seen once. Input material: CD4+ T cells from blood. These receptor sequences come from a young woman with HTLV-1-associated myelopathy (HAM/TSP).

In nucleotides, the CDR3 is TGCGCCAGCAGCTTGATACCGGGACAGGGGACGAGCGAGCAGTACTTC. Its translation: CASSLIPGQGTSEQYF. The V call is TRBV5-1, the J call TRBJ2-7, with TRBD1 identical over 10 bases. CDR1 and CDR2 (germline): SGHRS, YFSETQ. CDR3 length equals 16 residues. Losses at the gene ends were 1 base for V and 6 bases for J; bases not matched to a gene: 10.

There are many counts of this clonotype. The chain employs TRBV7-9 and TRBJ1-1, with D unclear. Trimming cost V 3 bases and J 0 bases, with 8 bases left between them. The CDR3 totals 14 residues. The germline V gene has CDR1 SEHNR and CDR2 FQNEAQ (reference sequence). Written as DNA, the CDR3 is TGTGCCAGCAGCTTTGACTCATTGAACACTGAAGCTTTCTTT. Amino acid sequence: CASSFDSLNTEAFF.

A single count supports this clonotype. This chain connects TRBV20-1 to TRBJ2-7, with TRBD2 as a possible D gene (6 bases). This CDR3 has 13 residues. CDR1 is DFQATT, CDR2 SNEGSKA, per germline (reference sequence). The V end was cut by 6 bases, the J end by 7 bases, with 19 bases between. The CDR3 spells CSALGIRAGEQYF. The DNA of the CDR3 is TGCAGTGCCCTGGGGATCCGGGCGGGAGAGCAGTACTTC.

The V and J genes are TRBV27 and TRBJ1-6; 7 nucleotides align to TRBD1. CDR1 MNHEY and CDR2 SMNVEV come from the germline V gene (reference sequence). Trimming cost V 4 bases and J 0 bases; bases outside gene matches: 15. There are 20 residues in the CDR3. Written as DNA, the CDR3 is TGTGCCAGCAGTTGGAGGATCCGGGACAGCTCGAGCTCCTATAATTCACCCCTCCACTTT. This sequence encodes CASSWRIRDSSSSYNSPLHF.

This clonotype was found many times. The genes are TRBV7-9 and TRBJ1-2; D possibly corresponds to TRBD1 (5 bases). Germline V gene sequence: CDR1 SEHNR, CDR2 FQNEAQ (reference sequence). The V end was cut by 7 bases, the J end by 7 bases, with 19 bases between. The CDR3 totals 14 residues. The CDR3 protein is CASIPGTLWSGYTF. The CDR3 nucleotides are TGTGCCAGCATTCCGGGGACCTTATGGAGTGGCTACACCTTC.

As concerns this clonotype: At one end the junction does not follow the germline gene, possibly because of a read error. The chain has TRBV7-9 and TRBJ2-7; D gene ambiguous. The CDR3 length is 13 residues. The germline gives CDR1 SEHNR, CDR2 FQNEAQ (reference sequence). The CDR3 region has the DNA TGTGCCAGCAGCTCTGACTTGGCCTACGAGCGGTACTTC. Amino acids: CASSSDLAYERYF. The whole variable domain, filled in from reference TRBV7-9 and TRBJ2-7, reads DTGVSQNPRHKITKRGQNVTFRCDPISEHNRLYWYRQTLGQGPEFLTYFQNEAQLEKSRLLSDRFSAERPKGSFSTLEIQRTEQGDSAMYLCASSSDLAYERYFGPGTRLTVT.

The sample holds many counts of this clonotype. The DNA for the CDR3 is TGTGCCAGCAGCCAACTGATAGCGGGGAGTGCCTACGAGCAGTACTTC. Protein: CASSQLIAGSAYEQYF. This chain connects TRBV4-2 to TRBJ2-7, with 8 nucleotides matching TRBD2. Germline V gene sequence: CDR1 LGHNA, CDR2 YNFKEQ. J was trimmed by 2 bases and V by 2 bases; bases with no gene match: 8. The CDR3 length is 16 residues.